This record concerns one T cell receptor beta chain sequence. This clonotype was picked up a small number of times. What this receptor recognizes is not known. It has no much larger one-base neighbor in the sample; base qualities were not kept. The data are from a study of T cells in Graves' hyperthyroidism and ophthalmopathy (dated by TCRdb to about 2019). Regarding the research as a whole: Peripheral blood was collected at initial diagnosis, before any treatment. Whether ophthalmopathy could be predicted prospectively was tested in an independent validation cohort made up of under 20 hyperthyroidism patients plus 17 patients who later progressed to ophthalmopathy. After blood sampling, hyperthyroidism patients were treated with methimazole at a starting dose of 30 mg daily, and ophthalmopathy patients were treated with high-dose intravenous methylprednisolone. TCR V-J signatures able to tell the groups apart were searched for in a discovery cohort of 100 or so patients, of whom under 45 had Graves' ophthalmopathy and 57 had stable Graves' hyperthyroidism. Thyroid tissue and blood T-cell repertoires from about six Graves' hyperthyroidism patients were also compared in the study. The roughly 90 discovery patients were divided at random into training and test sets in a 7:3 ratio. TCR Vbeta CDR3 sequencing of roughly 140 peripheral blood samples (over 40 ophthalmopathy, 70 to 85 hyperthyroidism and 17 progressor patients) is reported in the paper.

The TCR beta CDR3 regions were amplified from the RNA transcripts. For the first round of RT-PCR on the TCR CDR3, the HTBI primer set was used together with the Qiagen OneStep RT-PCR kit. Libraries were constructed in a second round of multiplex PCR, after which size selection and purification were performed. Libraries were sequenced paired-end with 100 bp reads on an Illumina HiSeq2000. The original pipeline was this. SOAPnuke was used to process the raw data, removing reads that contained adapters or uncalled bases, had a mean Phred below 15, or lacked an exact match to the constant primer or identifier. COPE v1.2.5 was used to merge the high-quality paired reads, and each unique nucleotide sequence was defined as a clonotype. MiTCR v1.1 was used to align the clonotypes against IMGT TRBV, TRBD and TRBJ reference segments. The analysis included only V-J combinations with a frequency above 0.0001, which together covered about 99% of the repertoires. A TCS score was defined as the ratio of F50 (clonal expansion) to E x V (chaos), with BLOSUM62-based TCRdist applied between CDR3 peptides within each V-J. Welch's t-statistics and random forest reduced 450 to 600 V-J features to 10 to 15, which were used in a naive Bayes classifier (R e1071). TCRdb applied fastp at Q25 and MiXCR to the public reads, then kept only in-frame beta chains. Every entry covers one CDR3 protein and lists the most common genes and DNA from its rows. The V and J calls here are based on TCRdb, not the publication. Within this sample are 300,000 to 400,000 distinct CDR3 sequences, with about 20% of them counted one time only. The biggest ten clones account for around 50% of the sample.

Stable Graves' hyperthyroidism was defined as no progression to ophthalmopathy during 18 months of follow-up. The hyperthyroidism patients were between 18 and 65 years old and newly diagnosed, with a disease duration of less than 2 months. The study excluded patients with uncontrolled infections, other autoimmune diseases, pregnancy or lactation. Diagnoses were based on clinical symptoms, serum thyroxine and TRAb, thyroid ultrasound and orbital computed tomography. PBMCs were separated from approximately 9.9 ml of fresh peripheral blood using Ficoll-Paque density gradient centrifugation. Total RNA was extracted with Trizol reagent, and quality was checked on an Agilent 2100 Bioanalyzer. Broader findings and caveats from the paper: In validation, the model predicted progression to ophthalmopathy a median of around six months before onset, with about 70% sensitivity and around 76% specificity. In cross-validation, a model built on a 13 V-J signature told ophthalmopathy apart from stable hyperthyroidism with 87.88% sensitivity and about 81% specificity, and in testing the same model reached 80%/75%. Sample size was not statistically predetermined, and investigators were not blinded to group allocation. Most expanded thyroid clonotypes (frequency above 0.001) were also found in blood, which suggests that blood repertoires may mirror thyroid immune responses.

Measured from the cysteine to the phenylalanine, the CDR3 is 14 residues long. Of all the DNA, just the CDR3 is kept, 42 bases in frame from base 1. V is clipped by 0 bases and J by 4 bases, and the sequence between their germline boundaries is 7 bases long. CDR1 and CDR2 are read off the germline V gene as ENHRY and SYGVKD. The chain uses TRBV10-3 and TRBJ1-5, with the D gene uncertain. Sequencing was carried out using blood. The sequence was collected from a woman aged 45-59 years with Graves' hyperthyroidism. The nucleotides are TGTGCCATCAGTGAGTCGGCACCGAATCAGCCCCAGCATTTT. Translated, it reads CAISESAPNQPQHF.